The 15 T cell receptor beta chains below come from one sample, sequenced in a study of blood T cell repertoires in COVID-19. Clones were read by immunoSEQ multiplex PCR, and TCRdb kept only the in-frame ones, dropping some. This table has about 170,000 clones, 82% appearing once. Sequencing was done on a sample of peripheral blood. The receptors originated from a woman in her 70s with acute or convalescent COVID-19.

V usage is TRBV19 and J usage is TRBJ1-2; no clear D. Germline CDR1 is LNHDA and CDR2 is SQIVND (reference sequence). The CDR3 is 14 residues long. The V end was cut by 7 bases, the J end by 6 bases, with 18 bases between. CDR3 residues: CASNRLPENHGYTF. The CDR3 region has the DNA TGTGCCAGTAACCGGCTCCCGGAGAATCATGGCTACACCTTC.

The CDR3 DNA sequence: TGTGCCAGCAGCCAAGGGACAGGGGCGGCCGGGGAGCTGTTTTTT. It yields the protein CASSQGTGAAGELFF. The V call is TRBV3-1 (or the pseudogene TRBV3-2), the J call TRBJ2-2, with 9 bases identical to TRBD1. J lost 6 bases, V lost 1 base, and 3 bases had no gene match. The CDR3 covers 15 residues. Germline-derived CDR1 and CDR2 are LGHDT and YNNKEL (reference sequence).

This clone was found once. V usage is TRBV28 and J usage is TRBJ2-2; possible D gene TRBD1, 6 bases. CDR1 and CDR2 from the germline V gene are MDHEN and SYDVKM. This CDR3 is built from 13 residues. Trimming cost V 10 bases and J 1 base, with 10 bases left between them. CDR3 coding DNA: TGTGCCACCAGGGGACAGAACACCGGGGAGCTGTTTTTT. This translates into CATRGQNTGELFF.

CDR3 amino acids: CASIQSRGVETQYF. The CDR3 DNA is TGTGCCAGCATCCAGAGTAGAGGAGTTGAGACCCAGTACTTC. The chain has TRBV5-5 and TRBJ2-5; D remains unclear. Germline V gene data show CDR1 as SGHKS and CDR2 as YYEKEE (reference sequence). CDR3 length equals 14 residues. V lost 6 bases to trimming and J lost 5 bases, with 17 bases between them. Drawing the rest from reference TRBV5-5 and TRBJ2-5, the complete variable domain is DAGVTQSPTHLIKTRGQQVTLRCSPISGHKSVSWYQQVLGQGPQFIFQYYEKEERGRGNFPDRFSARQFPNYSSELNVNALLLGDSALYLCASIQSRGVETQYFGPGTRLLVL.

Here the CDR3 reads CASSSWGRTKYQPQHF. In nucleotides, the CDR3 is TGTGCCAGCAGTTCCTGGGGACGGACTAAGTATCAGCCCCAGCATTTT. The genes are TRBV27 and TRBJ1-5; a possible D gene is TRBD1 (5 bases). The CDR3 has 16 residues. V was trimmed by 4 bases and J by 5 bases, leaving 18 bases between them. CDR1 and CDR2 from the germline V gene are MNHEY and SMNVEV (reference sequence).

This chain links TRBV12-3 or TRBV12-4 with TRBJ2-5; D is perhaps TRBD2 (5 bases). Trimming left V 5 bases short and J 2 bases short, with 9 bases between. The CDR3 covers 13 residues. Here the CDR3 DNA reads TGTGCCAGCAGTGCGGGTCGACAAGAGACCCAGTACTTC. Residues: CASSAGRQETQYF.

The CDR3 reads CASSLVLQDETQYF. CDR3 DNA sequence: TGCGCCAGCAGCTTGGTTCTGCAGGATGAGACCCAGTACTTC. The V and J genes are TRBV5-1 and TRBJ2-5; D ambiguous. Trimming took 0 bases from V and 5 from J, leaving 11 bases between them. The CDR3 has 14 residues. Germline V gives CDR1 SGHRS, CDR2 YFSETQ.

The chain joins TRBV4-3 to TRBJ1-6; unclear D gene. This CDR3 comprises 21 residues. Germline-derived CDR1 and CDR2 are LGHNA and YSLEER. Trimming removed 0 bases at V and 0 bases at J, with 21 bases between. CDR3 bases: TGCGCCAGCAGCCAAGATCCCCCAAGACGAGGGTTCAACTCCTATAATTCACCCCTCCACTTT. Protein sequence: CASSQDPPRRGFNSYNSPLHF.

J is TRBJ1-1 and V is TRBV9, with no clear D. V lost 4 bases to trimming and J lost 4 bases, with 11 bases between them. CDR1 is SGDLS, CDR2 YYNGEE, per germline. The CDR3 length is 13 residues. The DNA of the CDR3 is TGTGCCAGCAGCTTACTAGCGGGCACTGAAGCTTTCTTT. Translated: CASSLLAGTEAFF.

The chain employs TRBV28 and TRBJ2-7; 11 nucleotides match TRBD2. The length of the CDR3 is 14 residues. Trimming at V came to 6 bases and at J to 7 bases, leaving 8 bases not matched to a gene. Germline V lookup: CDR1 MDHEN, CDR2 SYDVKM. The CDR3 loop is CASRLAGGYEEQYF. The DNA for the CDR3 is TGTGCCAGCAGGTTAGCGGGGGGGTACGAGGAGCAGTACTTC.

The chain couples TRBV9 to TRBJ1-1, with D hard to call. The CDR3 covers 15 residues. V was clipped by 0 bases and J by 1 base, with 10 bases between them. Germline-derived CDR1 and CDR2 are SGDLS and YYNGEE. In DNA, the CDR3 is TGTGCCAGCAGCGTAGAAGAGGGAGGGAACACTGAAGCTTTCTTT. This sequence encodes CASSVEEGGNTEAFF.

This chain connects TRBV6-5 to TRBJ1-2; TRBD1 matches at 7 bases. The CDR3 totals 16 residues. Unmatched junction bases numbered 14, after V lost 2 bases and J lost 8 bases. Per germline, CDR1 MNHEY and CDR2 SVGAGI. CDR3 in amino acids: CASSYLVPTGPRGYTF. The CDR3 DNA reads TGTGCCAGCAGTTACCTAGTCCCGACAGGGCCCCGAGGCTACACCTTC.

Only one count was recorded for this clone. V and J are TRBV5-4 and TRBJ1-1; tentatively, D is TRBD1 (5 bases). The CDR3 sequence is 18 residues long. V was pared by 2 bases and J by 0 bases, with 20 bases between. Per the germline V gene, CDR1 is SGHNT and CDR2 is YYREEE (reference sequence). CDR3 coding DNA: TGTGCCAGCAGCTTAGGAGGGGCGGCAGGGCTACTGAACACTGAAGCTTTCTTT. It is translated as CASSLGGAAGLLNTEAFF. The full variable domain, completed using reference TRBV5-4 and TRBJ1-1, is ETGVTQSPTHLIKTRGQQVTLRCSSQSGHNTVSWYQQALGQGPQFIFQYYREEENGRGNFPPRFSGLQFPNYSSELNVNALELDDSALYLCASSLGGAAGLLNTEAFFGQGTRLTVV.

The chain employs TRBV28 and TRBJ2-5; a possible D gene is TRBD1 (5 bases). This CDR3 contains 14 residues. V lost 4 bases and J lost 4, with 13 bases in between. CDR1 is MDHEN, CDR2 SYDVKM, per germline. CDR3 in DNA: TGTGCCAGCAGTTCGTCGCAGGGATCAGAGACCCAGTACTTC. This translates into CASSSSQGSETQYF.

The genes are TRBV7-9 and TRBJ1-1, with 9 nucleotides matching TRBD1. V lost 3 bases to trimming and J lost 10 bases; unmatched junction nucleotides: 15. The CDR3 extends over 16 amino acids. CDR1 SEHNR and CDR2 FQNEAQ come from the germline V gene (reference sequence). CDR3 amino acids: CASSLFEPGTGWLAFF. The CDR3, as DNA: TGTGCCAGCAGCTTGTTTGAACCCGGGACAGGGTGGCTAGCTTTCTTT.